This T cell receptor (beta chain) is drawn from a study of OX40 agonist ivuxolimab in advanced cancers. About the research overall: Three patients had partial responses: one hepatocellular carcinoma, two cutaneous melanoma.

Germline V gene lookup returns CDR1 MGHDK and CDR2 SYGVNS. The CDR3 consists of 18 residues. V shed 4 bases and J 6 bases; nucleotides not matched to a gene: 14. Study-wide results and caveats: The study observed clonal expansion of CD4+ and CD8+ blood T cells by week 6 at 0.1 to 3.0 mg/kg. CD8+ T cells showed, on average, more clonal expansion than CD4+ cells.

This clone appeared a few times. Its target is unknown. TCRdb's copy holds only in-frame clones and misses some; the assay was immunoSEQ multiplex PCR. The data contain about 64,000 clones, 84% of them singletons. The chain recombines TRBV25-1 with TRBJ2-1; TRBD2 matches at 11 bases. The TCR originated in an adult with an advanced solid tumor such as melanoma, head and neck, liver or kidney cancer. Specimen: CD4+ or CD8+ T cells sorted from blood, collected in a trial of the OX40 agonist ivuxolimab. The CDR3 DNA is TGTGCCAGCAGTGGGGGGGGTAGCGGGAGGGCCTGGGGCAATGAGCAGTTCTTC. Its translation is CASSGGGSGRAWGNEQFF.